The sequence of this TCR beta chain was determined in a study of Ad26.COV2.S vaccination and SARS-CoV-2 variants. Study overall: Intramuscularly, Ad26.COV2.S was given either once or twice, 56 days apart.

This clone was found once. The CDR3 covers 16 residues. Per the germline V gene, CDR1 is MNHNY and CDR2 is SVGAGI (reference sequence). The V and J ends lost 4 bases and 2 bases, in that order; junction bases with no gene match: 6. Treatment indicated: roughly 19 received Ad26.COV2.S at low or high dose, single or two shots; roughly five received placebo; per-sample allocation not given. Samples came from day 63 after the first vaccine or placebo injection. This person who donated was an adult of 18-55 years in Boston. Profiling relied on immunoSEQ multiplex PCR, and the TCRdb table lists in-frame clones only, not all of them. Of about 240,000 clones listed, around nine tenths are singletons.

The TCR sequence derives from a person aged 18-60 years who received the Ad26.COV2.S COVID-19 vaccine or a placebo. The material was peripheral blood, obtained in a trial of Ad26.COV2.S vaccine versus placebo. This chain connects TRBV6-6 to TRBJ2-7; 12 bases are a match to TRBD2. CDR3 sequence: CASSSLLAGGTYEQYF. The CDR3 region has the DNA TGTGCCAGCAGTTCCCTACTAGCGGGGGGCACCTACGAGCAGTACTTC.